This entry concerns a single T cell receptor (beta chain). What it recognizes is unknown. This specimen comes from a study of T cells after yellow fever vaccination. Study overall: SMART-Seq v4 Ultra Low Input prepared the low-cell-number fractions.

Study observations and caveats: Abundant contaminating clonotypes from the bulk population could appear in FACS-sorted repertoires. When the response was secondary, it was weaker but reached its peak faster, day 5 versus 15.

TCRdb redid the calling of the 5' RACE reads with MiXCR, one entry per CDR3 protein. The table has 550,000 or so distinct CDR3 sequences, approximately 21% seen once. Germline V gene lookup returns CDR1 DFQATT and CDR2 SNEGSKA (reference sequence). This CDR3 is 15 amino acids long. The ends lost 2 bases at V and 8 bases at J; junction bases unmatched: 8. This sequence joins TRBV20-1 and TRBJ2-1; 11 nucleotides line up with TRBD2. The specimen was PBMCs, collected 15 days after the yellow fever booster vaccination. This clonotype was sampled from a man aged 25-45 years who received the YFV17D yellow fever vaccine. CDR3 residues: CSARPLAGGGYEQFF. For the CDR3, the DNA is TGCAGTGCTAGACCCCTAGCGGGAGGTGGTTATGAGCAGTTCTTC.